These T cell receptor beta chains were read from a single sample in a study of T cells in tumors after PD-1 blockade. Measured with immunoSEQ multiplex PCR; TCRdb has only the in-frame clones, and not every one. The sample lists some 20,000 clones, around 80% occurring once. The sample consisted of PBMCs, taken before anti-PD-1 treatment. The receptors derive from a human donor with basal cell carcinoma. Both conserved end residues are part of each CDR3. The D gene is left open where the match is weak. Where a row states a size, it is once, few, many or the class of an expanded clone; other rows omit it.

CDR3 length,J gene,V gene,D gene,clone size,CDR3 DNA,CDR3 protein
13,TRBJ2-2,TRBV6-5,NA,NA,TGTGCCACCGAAGACCATAACACCGGGGAGCTGTTTTTT,CATEDHNTGELFF
13,TRBJ2-1,TRBV14,NA,NA,TGTGCCAGCAGCCGAGCTTCTTCCAATGAGCAGTTCTTC,CASSRASSNEQFF
11,TRBJ2-5,TRBV20-1,NA,NA,TGCAGTGTGGGCAGACAAGAGACCCAGTACTTC,CSVGRQETQYF
11,TRBJ1-1,TRBV28,NA,NA,TGTGCCAGCGTACTGAACACTGAAGCTTTCTTT,CASVLNTEAFF
15,TRBJ1-5,TRBV7-2,TRBD1,NA,TGTGCCAGCAGCGGCAGGGGGCTTGGCAATCAGCCCCAGCATTTT,CASSGRGLGNQPQHF
13,TRBJ1-2,TRBV30,NA,NA,TGTGCCTGGAGTGTACGGACTGATTATGGCTACACCTTC,CAWSVRTDYGYTF
14,TRBJ1-2,TRBV5-1,NA,few,TGCGCCAGCAGCTTGGGGGGCCAGGACTATGGCTACACCTTC,CASSLGGQDYGYTF
15,TRBJ2-3,TRBV24-1,NA,NA,TGTGCCACCATCCTAAAGGTGGACGGTGTGGATACGCAGTATTTT,CATILKVDGVDTQYF
18,TRBJ2-5,TRBV5-1,TRBD2,NA,TGCGCCAGCAGCTCCGCCGGGACTAGCGGAGGGAGGCAAGAGACCCAGTACTTC,CASSSAGTSGGRQETQYF
14,TRBJ2-7,TRBV9,NA,few,TGTGCCAGCAGCGTAGCCCCCCAGTCCGACGAGCAGTACTTC,CASSVAPQSDEQYF
15,TRBJ2-7,TRBV5-5,NA,NA,TGTGCCAGCAGCTTCGGCCCGGACAGTCCCTACGAGCAGTACTTC,CASSFGPDSPYEQYF
14,TRBJ2-5,TRBV11-1,NA,few,TGTGCCAGCAGCTTAGGGTGGCGAACAGAGACCCAGTACTTC,CASSLGWRTETQYF
17,TRBJ2-5,TRBV4-3,NA,few,TGCGCCAGCAGCCAAGATCCCGCCGGATTCGGAGTCGAGACCCAGTACTTC,CASSQDPAGFGVETQYF
16,TRBJ1-2,TRBV6-2/TRBV6-3,TRBD1,few,TGTGCCAGCAGCCCTAGGATGGGACAGGCCCGCTGGGGCTACACCTTC,CASSPRMGQARWGYTF
16,TRBJ2-1,TRBV19,NA,NA,TGTGCCAGTAGTCCCTGGGAGGGGAGGGGGTACAATGAGCAGTTCTTC,CASSPWEGRGYNEQFF
16,TRBJ1-4,TRBV7-2,TRBD1,NA,TGTGCCAGCAGCACCCGGGCGACAGGGGGCGGTGAAAAACTGTTTTTT,CASSTRATGGGEKLFF
14,TRBJ2-7,TRBV6-4,NA,NA,TGTGCCAGCGTCCCGGGTAGACAAGACTACGAGCAGTACTTC,CASVPGRQDYEQYF
15,TRBJ1-6,TRBV27,NA,NA,TGTGCCAGCAGTTTAAATCGGGGGCCGAATTCACCCCTCCACTTT,CASSLNRGPNSPLHF
17,TRBJ1-5,TRBV4-1,NA,NA,TGCGCCAGCAGCCAAGATTGGGGGTTAAGAGTAAATCAGCCCCAGCATTTT,CASSQDWGLRVNQPQHF
15,TRBJ1-5,TRBV4-1,TRBD1,NA,TGCGCCAGCAGCCAATCGGACAGGCTGTATCAGCCCCAGCATTTT,CASSQSDRLYQPQHF
14,TRBJ2-6,TRBV27,NA,large,TGTGCCAGCAGTTTAACTCTCGGGGCCAACGTCCTGACTTTC,CASSLTLGANVLTF
16,TRBJ2-1,TRBV18,NA,few,TGTGCCAGCTCCCAGGGGATAAACCGGCAAATCTCTGAGCAGTTCTTC,CASSQGINRQISEQFF
14,TRBJ1-1,TRBV5-1,NA,NA,TGCGCCAGCAGCTCCCGGACAGCTAACACTGAAGCTTTCTTT,CASSSRTANTEAFF
15,TRBJ2-4,TRBV4-1,NA,NA,TGCGCCAGCAGCCAGCTAAACCTAGCCAAAAACATTCAGTACTTC,CASSQLNLAKNIQYF
12,TRBJ2-7,TRBV29-1,NA,once,TGCAGCGTTGAGAGGGGTGCCGACGAGCAGTACTTC,CSVERGADEQYF
15,TRBJ2-5,TRBV7-9,NA,few,TGTGCCAGCAGCTTAGTCGCCCAACTACAAGAGACCCAGTACTTC,CASSLVAQLQETQYF
14,TRBJ1-2,TRBV19,TRBD1,once,TGTGCCAGTAGTCTGGGACAGGGGGCGCTTGGCTACACCTTC,CASSLGQGALGYTF
15,TRBJ2-7,TRBV19,TRBD2,once,TGTGCCAGTAGCCGACTAGCGGGGGGGACCTACGAGCAGTACTTC,CASSRLAGGTYEQYF
17,TRBJ2-2,TRBV9,NA,NA,TGTGCCAGCAGCGTCCATTGGCTAGCATCGAACACCGGGGAGCTGTTTTTT,CASSVHWLASNTGELFF
13,TRBJ2-1,TRBV12-3/TRBV12-4,NA,NA,TGTGCCAGCAGTTTGCTAGGGAACAATGAGCAGTTCTTC,CASSLLGNNEQFF
16,TRBJ2-1,TRBV14,TRBD1,NA,TGTGCCAGCAGCGAGGGACAGGCCAGAGGGGCCAATGAGCAGTTCTTC,CASSEGQARGANEQFF
14,TRBJ1-6,TRBV5-4,NA,NA,TGTGCCAGCAGCCAAGGCACTCGGAATTCACCCCTCCACTTT,CASSQGTRNSPLHF
20,TRBJ2-4,TRBV4-2,TRBD1,NA,TGTGCCAGCAGCCAAGAAGAAGATGGCGGGACAGGAGGGTTCAGGGACATTCAGTACTTC,CASSQEEDGGTGGFRDIQYF
16,TRBJ2-4,TRBV6-1,TRBD1,NA,TGTGCCAGCAGTGAAAGACAGGGGCGATCCAAAAACATTCAGTACTTC,CASSERQGRSKNIQYF
19,TRBJ2-6,TRBV7-6,NA,NA,TGTGCCAGCAGCCCACCCGGGTGGGCGGACTCCTCTGGGGCCAACGTCCTGACTTTC,CASSPPGWADSSGANVLTF
14,TRBJ1-2,TRBV7-3,NA,NA,TGTGCCAGCAGCCCTAGCGGGACGGCCGGTGGCTACACCTTC,CASSPSGTAGGYTF
15,TRBJ2-7,TRBV19,TRBD2,NA,TGTGCCAGTAGTCCTAGCGGGAGGGCGTCTTACGAGCAGTACTTC,CASSPSGRASYEQYF
15,TRBJ2-1,TRBV28,NA,NA,TGTGCCAGCAGAAAGGTGGGGGGTGAATACAATGAGCAGTTCTTC,CASRKVGGEYNEQFF
16,TRBJ2-6,TRBV6-4,NA,NA,TGTGCCAGCAGTTACGAGGGGGGTAACGGGGCCAACGTCCTGACTTTC,CASSYEGGNGANVLTF
15,TRBJ2-7,TRBV21-1,NA,NA,TGTGCCAGCAGCAAAAGAGAGGACAGGGAGGCCGAGCAGTACTTC,CASSKREDREAEQYF
19,TRBJ2-1,TRBV9,NA,once,TGTGCCAGCTTTGATGGGGGGGCGGGGTTGGGGAGCTCCTACAATGAGCAGTTCTTC,CASFDGGAGLGSSYNEQFF
15,TRBJ2-5,TRBV28,NA,NA,TGTGCCAGCAGTTTAACCGACAGTTACGGAGAGACCCAGTACTTC,CASSLTDSYGETQYF
15,TRBJ2-2,TRBV7-3,NA,NA,TGTGCCAGCAGCTCGCGGACAGAGAACACCGGGGAGCTGTTTTTT,CASSSRTENTGELFF
19,TRBJ2-1,TRBV4-2,TRBD2,NA,TGTGCCAGCAGCCAAGAGAGTGGTGGAGGGAGGGCCGTCTACAATGAGCAGTTCTTC,CASSQESGGGRAVYNEQFF
14,TRBJ2-2,TRBV5-1,TRBD1,NA,TGCGCCAGCAGCCGGGACAGGGACACCGGGGAGCTGTTTTTT,CASSRDRDTGELFF
14,TRBJ1-5,TRBV4-2,NA,NA,TGTGCCAGCAGCCACCACAGGGAGAATCAGCCCCAGCATTTT,CASSHHRENQPQHF
13,TRBJ2-2,TRBV2,NA,NA,TGTGCCAGCAACAATTGGGGCACCGGGGAGCTGTTTTTT,CASNNWGTGELFF
14,TRBJ2-1,TRBV7-9,NA,NA,TGTGCCAGCACCTCCTACCGCAGGGGCAATGAGCAGTTCTTC,CASTSYRRGNEQFF